What follows are 4 T cell receptor beta chains derived from one specimen sequenced in a study of blood T cells in healthy people across ages. Together with a sample-barcoded 5' primer, a J-beta primer mix was included in a second PCR lasting about 7 to 11 cycles. TCRdb re-called the 5' RACE reads with MiXCR, one entry per CDR3 protein. This repertoire shows approximately 800,000 distinct CDR3 sequences, 58% found once; its top ten account for roughly 22%. Sequencing input: blood. These receptors were obtained from a man between 25 and 39 years old in good health.

The chain employs TRBV4-3 and TRBJ2-7; D perhaps matches TRBD1 (6 bases). The last part of the DNA fits TRBJ2-5 better; the J call may be wrong. The germline gives CDR1 LGHNA, CDR2 YSLEER. This CDR3 has 13 residues. This CDR3 is CASSQGHGETQYF. The CDR3 bases are TGCGCCAGCAGCCAGGGACACGGAGAGACCCAGTACTTC.

The rearrangement joins TRBV28 to TRBJ2-7; 7 nucleotides match TRBD1. The V gene end was trimmed by 2 bases and the J gene end by 3 bases; junction bases not matched to a gene: 13. CDR3 size: 17 residues. Germline assignment: CDR1 MDHEN and CDR2 SYDVKM. CDR3 region: CASSLELGTETFYEQYF. CDR3 sequence (DNA): TGTGCCAGCAGTTTAGAATTAGGGACAGAGACCTTCTACGAGCAGTACTTC.

About this clonotype itself: This sequence may be a read error, since a much larger clone differs from it by one base. This rearrangement joins TRBV11-2 to TRBJ2-5; 8 bases match TRBD1. The germline V gene has CDR1 SGHAT and CDR2 FQNNGV. The CDR3 covers 15 residues. V dropped 5 bases and J dropped 6; count of bases not matched to a gene: 11. CDR3 sequence: CASSTEAGTGQTQYF. CDR3 sequence (DNA): TGTGCCAGCAGCACAGAAGCCGGGACAGGTCAGACCCAGTACTTC. Full variable domain (outside the CDR3, taken from reference TRBV11-2 and TRBJ2-5): EAGVAQSPRYKIIEKRQSVAFWCNPISGHATLYWYQQILGQGPKLLIQFQNNGVVDDSQLPKDRFSAERLKGVDSTLKIQPAKLEDSAVYLCASSTEAGTGQTQYFGPGTRLLVL.

The chain carries TRBV11-2 and TRBJ2-3; D might be TRBD2 (6 bases). Per the germline V gene, CDR1 is SGHAT and CDR2 is FQNNGV. Trimming stripped 1 base from V and 0 bases from J, with 14 bases between. CDR3 size: 17 residues. CDR3 sequence: CASSLVEVGTSTDTQYF. CDR3 nucleotide sequence: TGTGCCAGCAGCTTAGTGGAGGTTGGGACTAGCACAGATACGCAGTATTTT. Full variable domain (rest looked up from reference TRBV11-2 and TRBJ2-3): EAGVAQSPRYKIIEKRQSVAFWCNPISGHATLYWYQQILGQGPKLLIQFQNNGVVDDSQLPKDRFSAERLKGVDSTLKIQPAKLEDSAVYLCASSLVEVGTSTDTQYFGPGTRLTVL.